This is a list of T cell receptor beta chains from one sample in a study of blood T cell repertoires in COVID-19. This table comes from immunoSEQ multiplex PCR, and its TCRdb copy is limited to in-frame clones, with some not included. The profile shows about 73,000 clones, roughly nine tenths of them singletons. The sample was peripheral blood. The receptors here all came from a man aged 80 or over with acute or convalescent COVID-19. The CDR3 runs from the conserved cysteine through the conserved F or W. A D gene is named only where the DNA matches it firmly. Clone size is not always given. Where it is, it says once, few, many or a class for expanded clones.

J,size,V,D,CDR3,DNA
TRBJ2-3,few,TRBV19,TRBD2,CASSIELAGDPSTDTQYF,TGTGCCAGTAGTATAGAACTAGCGGGTGACCCTAGCACAGATACGCAGTATTTT
TRBJ1-3,once,TRBV27,-,CASSSAGDLSGNTIYF,TGTGCCAGCAGTTCCGCAGGGGACCTCTCTGGAAACACCATATATTTT
TRBJ1-1,-,TRBV4-2,-,CASSTTDRLNTEAFF,TGTGCCAGCAGCACAACGGACAGATTGAACACTGAAGCTTTCTTT
TRBJ1-1,-,TRBV9,-,CASSADSYAGTEAFF,TGTGCCAGCAGCGCCGACAGTTATGCGGGGACTGAAGCTTTCTTT
TRBJ1-1,-,TRBV29-1,-,CSAGNPGGTEAFF,TGCAGCGCCGGCAACCCAGGTGGGACTGAAGCTTTCTTT
TRBJ2-3,-,TRBV5-1,TRBD2,CASSLGTSGGAGTDTQYF,TGCGCCAGCAGCTTGGGAACTAGCGGGGGGGCCGGGACAGATACGCAGTATTTT
TRBJ1-2,-,TRBV6-1,-,CASSEGRGSGYTF,TGTGCCAGCAGTGAAGGTCGGGGGTCAGGCTACACCTTC
TRBJ2-3,-,TRBV24-1,TRBD1,CATATGAGTDTQYF,TGTGCCACCGCGACAGGGGCGGGCACAGATACGCAGTATTTT
TRBJ2-7,-,TRBV5-1,TRBD2,CASSRGLAGGTSSYEQYF,TGCGCCAGCAGCAGGGGACTAGCGGGAGGTACAAGCTCCTACGAGCAGTACTTC
TRBJ1-3,-,TRBV11-2,-,CASSSTDSSGNTIYF,TGTGCCAGCAGCTCGACGGACAGCTCTGGAAACACCATATATTTT
TRBJ2-7,few,TRBV7-9,TRBD2,CASSPATREGFEQYF,TGTGCCAGCAGCCCCGCGACAAGGGAGGGGTTCGAGCAGTACTTC
TRBJ1-2,once,TRBV11-2,-,CASSLNGNYGYTF,TGTGCCAGCAGCTTAAACGGGAACTATGGCTACACCTTC
TRBJ2-1,-,TRBV11-2,TRBD2,CASSLGGSGTNEQFF,TGTGCCAGCAGCTTAGGGGGCAGCGGGACTAATGAGCAGTTCTTC
TRBJ1-2,-,TRBV11-1,-,CASSPNDAAELYGYTF,TGTGCCAGCAGCCCCAACGACGCGGCAGAGCTATATGGCTACACCTTC
TRBJ1-6,-,TRBV5-1,TRBD1,CASSPSGQGNSPLHF,TGCGCCAGCAGCCCCTCGGGACAGGGTAATTCACCCCTCCACTTT
TRBJ1-2,once,TRBV6-1,TRBD1,CASSVLPDRGHYGYTF,TGTGCCAGCAGTGTGCTGCCCGACAGGGGACACTATGGCTACACCTTC
TRBJ2-5,-,TRBV7-8,-,CASSLGSMETQYF,TGTGCCAGCAGCTTAGGGTCTATGGAGACCCAGTACTTC
TRBJ1-1,-,TRBV6-5,-,CATSGGWNTEAFF,TGTGCCACCAGCGGGGGGTGGAACACTGAAGCTTTCTTT
TRBJ2-3,few,TRBV2,-,CASSESPIADTQYF,TGTGCCAGCAGTGAATCTCCTATCGCAGATACGCAGTATTTT
TRBJ2-5,-,TRBV18,TRBD1,CASSPVETGGRKTQYF,TGTGCCAGCTCACCAGTGGAGACAGGGGGTCGAAAGACCCAGTACTTC
TRBJ2-7,once,TRBV29-1,-,CSVAELATLFREQYF,TGCAGCGTAGCCGAACTAGCAACCCTTTTTCGTGAGCAGTACTTC
TRBJ1-1,-,TRBV6-1,-,CASRPGQNTEAFF,TGTGCCAGCAGGCCGGGACAGAACACTGAAGCTTTCTTT
TRBJ1-3,-,TRBV4-1,-,CASSQPVKSGNTIYF,TGCGCCAGCAGCCAACCAGTGAAATCTGGAAACACCATATATTTT
TRBJ2-2,-,TRBV5-1,-,CASSSTGATGELFF,TGCGCCAGCAGCTCGACAGGCGCGACCGGGGAGCTGTTTTTT
TRBJ2-2,-,TRBV4-1,TRBD1,CASSQDLTGRAGELFF,TGCGCCAGCAGCCAAGATCTGACAGGGCGAGCCGGGGAGCTGTTTTTT
TRBJ1-2,once,TRBV30,-,CAWQPTGAEYGYTF,TGTGCCTGGCAACCGACAGGTGCGGAGTATGGCTACACCTTC
TRBJ1-5,once,TRBV5-1,-,CASSLLQGGQPQHF,TGCGCCAGCAGCTTGCTACAGGGTGGGCAGCCCCAGCATTTT
TRBJ1-3,-,TRBV3-1/TRBV3-2,-,CASSPLGASPGNTIYF,TGTGCCAGCAGCCCTTTAGGGGCTTCCCCTGGAAACACCATATATTTT
TRBJ2-5,few,TRBV5-1,TRBD2,CASSRDYGRETQYF,TGCGCCAGCAGTCGGGACTACGGGCGAGAGACCCAGTACTTC
TRBJ2-2,-,TRBV4-2,-,CASRRGGARPQSNTGELFF,TGTGCCAGCAGAAGGGGGGGGGCTAGGCCCCAATCGAACACCGGGGAGCTGTTTTTT
TRBJ2-1,-,TRBV18,-,CASSPGPREVSYNEQFF,TGTGCCAGCTCACCAGGGCCCAGGGAAGTCTCCTACAATGAGCAGTTCTTC
TRBJ1-1,once,TRBV18,TRBD1,CASSPRTSGTGVWFGEAFF,TGTGCCAGCTCACCACGGACAAGCGGGACAGGGGTTTGGTTTGGTGAAGCTTTCTTT
TRBJ1-3,-,TRBV28,-,CASTLGGTGNTIYF,TGTGCCAGCACCCTGGGAGGTACTGGAAACACCATATATTTT
TRBJ2-1,-,TRBV24-1,TRBD2,CATSDLGLANEQFF,TGTGCCACCAGTGATTTGGGACTAGCGAATGAGCAGTTCTTC
TRBJ2-1,-,TRBV6-5,TRBD1,CASSSPTGGNEQFF,TGTGCCAGCAGTAGCCCGACAGGGGGCAATGAGCAGTTCTTC
TRBJ1-3,-,TRBV7-9,TRBD1,CASSLDRGESSGNTIYF,TGTGCCAGCAGCCTGGACAGGGGCGAATCTTCTGGAAACACCATATATTTT
TRBJ1-1,-,TRBV5-8,-,CASSLSDSRRTEAFF,TGTGCCAGCAGCCTTTCGGACTCCCGAAGGACTGAAGCTTTCTTT
TRBJ1-1,-,TRBV28,TRBD1,CASSFQGGTEAFF,TGTGCCAGCAGTTTTCAGGGGGGCACTGAAGCTTTCTTT
TRBJ1-5,-,TRBV20-1,-,CSASRGQGNQPQHF,TGCAGTGCTAGTAGGGGTCAGGGCAATCAGCCCCAGCATTTT
TRBJ1-2,once,TRBV30,-,CAWTLTGLGGYTF,TGTGCCTGGACCCTTACAGGGTTGGGCGGCTACACCTTC
TRBJ1-5,few,TRBV7-4,-,CASSLHRVGNQPQHF,TGTGCCAGCAGCTTACACAGGGTGGGTAATCAGCCCCAGCATTTT
TRBJ2-5,-,TRBV7-2,-,CASSLLPSSAETQYF,TGTGCCAGCAGCTTACTCCCCTCTAGCGCCGAGACCCAGTACTTC
TRBJ2-1,-,TRBV3-1/TRBV3-2,-,CASSLNSYNEQFF,TGTGCCAGCAGCCTCAACTCCTACAATGAGCAGTTCTTC
TRBJ1-2,few,TRBV6-5,-,CASSSIIRPGGYTF,TGTGCCAGCAGTTCAATCATTAGGCCGGGGGGCTACACCTTC
TRBJ1-4,-,TRBV15,-,CATSRGPGDTTNEKLFF,TGTGCCACCAGCAGAGGGCCCGGGGATACAACTAATGAAAAACTGTTTTTT